These 2 T cell receptor beta chains came from one sample sequenced in a study of tumor-infiltrating lymphocytes in primary liver carcinoma (dated by TCRdb to the late 2010s). Reads for this sample came from an Illumina HiSeq 2500. TCRbeta-specific cDNA was reverse-transcribed from about 520 ng total RNA using a constant-region primer and ProtoScript II reverse transcriptase. Construction of the TCRbeta libraries relied on three nested rounds of multiplex PCR, following a slightly modified ARM-PCR procedure. Each of the first two PCR rounds ran for nine to ten cycles and used multiplex TRBV1-TRBV30 forward primers together with a Cbeta reverse primer. In-frame beta chains were kept once TCRdb had trimmed the public reads at Q25 with fastp and called clones with MiXCR. Rows with one shared CDR3 protein collapse into an entry with the most common genes and DNA. The sample table lists approximately 310,000 distinct CDR3 sequences, approximately 65% of them with a count of one. Jointly, the top ten make up roughly 9% of the sample.

TRIzol reagent was used to extract blood RNA from unsorted whole blood, while the DNeasy Blood & Tissue kit provided the germline DNA. Sequenced material: peripheral blood. The receptor set was obtained from a middle-aged man with primary liver carcinoma and hepatitis B virus infection.

The gene calls are TRBV5-4 and TRBJ2-2; TRBD2 aligns across 9 bases. CDR3 length: 16 residues. Looked up from germline, CDR1 is SGHNT and CDR2 is YYREEE (reference sequence). The J segment lost 1 base and the V segment lost 4 bases, leaving 5 bases of the junction unmatched. CDR3 sequence: CASSPGLAQNTGELFF. In nucleotides, the CDR3 is TGTGCCAGCAGCCCCGGACTAGCGCAGAACACCGGGGAGCTGTTTTTT.

The V call is TRBV29-1, the J call TRBJ2-1, with 8 bases aligning to TRBD2. CDR3 length: 14 amino acids. Germline trimming cut 8 bases from V and 9 bases from J; bases unmatched to any gene: 15. CDR1 and CDR2 (germline): SQVTM, ANQGSEA. The CDR3 coding sequence is TGCAGCTCTAGGGGACTAGAGGGAGTAGGTGAGCAGTTCTTC. This gives the protein CSSRGLEGVGEQFF.